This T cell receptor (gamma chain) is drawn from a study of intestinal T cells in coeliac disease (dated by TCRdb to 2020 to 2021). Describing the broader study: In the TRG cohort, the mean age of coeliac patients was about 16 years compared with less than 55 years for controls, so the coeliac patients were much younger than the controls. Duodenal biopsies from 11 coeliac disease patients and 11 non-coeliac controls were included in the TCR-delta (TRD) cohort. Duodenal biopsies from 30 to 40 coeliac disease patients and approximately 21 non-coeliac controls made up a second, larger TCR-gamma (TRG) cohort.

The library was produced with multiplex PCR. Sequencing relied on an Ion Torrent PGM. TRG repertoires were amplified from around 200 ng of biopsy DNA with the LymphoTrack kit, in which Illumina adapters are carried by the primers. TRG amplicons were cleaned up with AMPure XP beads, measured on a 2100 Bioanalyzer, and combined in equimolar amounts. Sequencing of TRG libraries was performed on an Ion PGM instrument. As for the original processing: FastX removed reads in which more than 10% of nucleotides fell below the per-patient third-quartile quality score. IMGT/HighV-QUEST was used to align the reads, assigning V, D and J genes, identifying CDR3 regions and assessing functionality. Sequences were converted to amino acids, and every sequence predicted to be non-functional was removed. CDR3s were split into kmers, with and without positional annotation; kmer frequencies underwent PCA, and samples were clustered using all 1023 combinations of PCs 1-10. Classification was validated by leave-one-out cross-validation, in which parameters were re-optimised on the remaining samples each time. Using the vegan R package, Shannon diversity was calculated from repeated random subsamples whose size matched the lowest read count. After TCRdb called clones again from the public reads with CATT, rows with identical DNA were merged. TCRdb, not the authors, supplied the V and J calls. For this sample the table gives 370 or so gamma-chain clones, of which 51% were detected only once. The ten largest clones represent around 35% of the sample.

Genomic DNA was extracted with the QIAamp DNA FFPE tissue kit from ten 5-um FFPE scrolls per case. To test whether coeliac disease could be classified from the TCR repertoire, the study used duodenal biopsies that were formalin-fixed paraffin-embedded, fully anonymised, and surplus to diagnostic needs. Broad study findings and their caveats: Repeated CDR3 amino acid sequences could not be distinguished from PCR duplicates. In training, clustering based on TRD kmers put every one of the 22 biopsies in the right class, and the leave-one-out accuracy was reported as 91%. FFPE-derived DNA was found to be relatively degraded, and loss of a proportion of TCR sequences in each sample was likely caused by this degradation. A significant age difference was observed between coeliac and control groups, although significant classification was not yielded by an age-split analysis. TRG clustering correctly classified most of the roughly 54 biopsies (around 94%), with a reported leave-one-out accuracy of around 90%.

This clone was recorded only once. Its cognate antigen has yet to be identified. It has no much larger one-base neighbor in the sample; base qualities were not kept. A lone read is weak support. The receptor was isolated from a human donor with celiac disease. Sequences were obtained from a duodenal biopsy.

The CDR3 has the sequence CAAWDRSTGWFKIF. The sequenced DNA is TGTGCTGCGTGGGATAGGTCGACTGGTTGGTTCAAGATATTT. Recombination joined TRGV10 with TRGJP1. TRGV10 is given ORF status, its function remaining uncertain. V trim: 8 bases; J trim: 5 bases; unmatched bases: 9. Including cysteine and phenylalanine, the CDR3 has 14 amino acids. Solely the CDR3 DNA is kept, with 42 bases framed from the first base.